This TCR beta chain was documented in a study of cytomegalovirus exposure and HLA in healthy donors. Primers included in the PCR were 60 Vbeta and 13 Jbeta primers. TCRdb keeps only in-frame clones here, not all; method: immunoSEQ multiplex PCR. This repertoire shows roughly 100,000 clones, 70% to 80% found once; its top ten account for 8% to 10%. Per the germline V gene, CDR1 is SGHDT and CDR2 is YYEEEE. Trimming removed 2 bases at V and 1 base at J, with 10 bases between. The CDR3 is made up of 15 amino acids. The chain links TRBV5-6 to TRBJ1-5; no clear D. The source of this sequence is a male donor in good health and CMV-seropositive. Input material: PBMCs. CDR3 amino acids: CASSLYSESNQPQHF. CDR3 DNA sequence: TGTGCCAGCAGCTTATATAGTGAGAGCAATCAGCCCCAGCATTTT. The variable domain in full, with the rest retrieved from reference TRBV5-6 and TRBJ1-5, is DAGVTQSPTHLIKTRGQQVTLRCSPKSGHDTVSWYQQALGQGPQFIFQYYEEEERQRGNFPDRFSGHQFPNYSSELNVNALLLGDSALYLCASSLYSESNQPQHFGDGTRLSIL.